The clone carrying this T cell receptor beta chain was detected only a few times. Antigen specificity is unknown. These data originate in a study of T cell repertoires in cytomegalovirus infection. Whole-study context: CMV epitopes used comprised recently identified HLA-C-restricted ones and well-studied HLA-B-restricted ones.

Whole-study results and caveats: Using cumulative public TCR beta family frequency, the authors identified those who carried CMV together with the relevant HLA.

TCRdb used MiXCR to reprocess the reads, holding one entry per CDR3 protein. In the table there are approximately 910,000 distinct CDR3 sequences, approximately 31% of which are singletons. This sequence originates from a human donor in good health (CMV status not recorded). Some clones in this sample may be carry-over from other donors' samples. The sample consisted of cultured CD8+ T cells from PBMCs, taken from culture after CMV antigen stimulation.

The CDR3 loop reads CATRDQSYNEQFF. The CDR3 DNA reads TGTGCCACCCGCGATCAGTCCTACAATGAGCAGTTCTTC. The chain carries TRBV6-1 and TRBJ2-1; D not certain. The CDR3 has 13 amino acids. Germline V gives CDR1 MNHNS, CDR2 SASEGT. The V and J ends lost 10 bases and 1 base respectively, with 11 bases between them.